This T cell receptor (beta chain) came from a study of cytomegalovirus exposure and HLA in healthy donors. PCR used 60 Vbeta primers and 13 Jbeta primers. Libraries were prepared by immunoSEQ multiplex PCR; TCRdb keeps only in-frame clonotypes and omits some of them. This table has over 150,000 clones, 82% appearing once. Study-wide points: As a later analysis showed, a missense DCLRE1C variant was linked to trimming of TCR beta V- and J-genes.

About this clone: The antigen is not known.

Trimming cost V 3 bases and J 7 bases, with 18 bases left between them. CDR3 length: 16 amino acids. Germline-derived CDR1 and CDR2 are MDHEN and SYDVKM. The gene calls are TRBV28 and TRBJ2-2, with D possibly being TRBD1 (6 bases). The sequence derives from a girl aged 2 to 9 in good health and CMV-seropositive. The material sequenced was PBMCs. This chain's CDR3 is CASSLPFTGKGGELFF. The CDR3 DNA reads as TGTGCCAGCAGTTTGCCATTCACAGGGAAAGGCGGGGAGCTGTTTTTT.